This T cell receptor beta chain was profiled in a study of CD8 T cells in Susac syndrome. Roughly 0.45 to 1 ug RNA was reverse transcribed with random hexamers. Each CDR3 protein is one row after TCRdb ran MiXCR on the immunoSEQ multiplex PCR reads. Seen here are approximately 140,000 distinct CDR3 sequences, 94% observed once, and the top ten hold around 0.29%. Blood CD8+ and CD4+ T cells underwent high-throughput TCR beta sequencing. The control participants were healthy donors, and these controls were matched with respect to both age and sex. Negative isolation yielded the CD8+ and CD4+ T cells, while FACS enriched the TEMRA cells. Trimming cost V 5 bases and J 1 base; bases outside gene matches: 11. CDR1 and CDR2 from the germline V gene are SEHNR and FQNEAQ (reference sequence). The length of the CDR3 is 16 residues.

V gene TRBV7-9 combines with J gene TRBJ2-7; 7 nucleotides match TRBD1. Sequencing used CD8+ T cells from PBMCs. This receptor was obtained from a human donor in good health. The CDR3 loop is CASSGDPTGISYEQYF. CDR3 sequence (DNA): TGTGCCAGCAGCGGAGATCCGACAGGGATTTCCTACGAGCAGTACTTC.